These 5 T cell receptor beta chains were all obtained from the same sample, sequenced in a study of blood T cell repertoires in COVID-19. Here immunoSEQ multiplex PCR was the method, and the copy in TCRdb shows in-frame clones only, minus some. Seen here are approximately 210,000 clones, around 81% observed once, and the top ten hold 8% to 9%. Source material: PBMCs or T cells enriched from blood (not recorded which). These receptors were taken from a woman aged 45-60 years with acute COVID-19.

This clone has a single count. The J gene is TRBJ2-5, the V gene TRBV24-1; 12 bases fit TRBD2. The V and J ends lost 4 bases and 6 bases, in that order; junction bases with no gene match: 5. The CDR3 covers 15 residues. Germline CDR1 is KGHDR and CDR2 is SFDVKD. The CDR3 nucleotides read TGTGCCACCAGTGACCCTACTAGCGGGAGGCAGACCCAGTACTTC. This codes for CATSDPTSGRQTQYF.

The CDR3 here is CASSLDGVNEQYF. The CDR3 DNA reads TGCGCCAGCAGCTTAGACGGAGTTAACGAGCAGTACTTC. The rearrangement uses TRBV5-1 and TRBJ2-7; unclear D gene. This CDR3 is 13 amino acids long. Germline V gene lookup returns CDR1 SGHRS and CDR2 YFSETQ. V was cut by 2 bases and J by 5 bases, with 11 bases left in between.

The chain recombines TRBV4-1 with TRBJ2-4; 7 bases are a match to TRBD1. Trimming at V came to 6 bases and at J to 0 bases, leaving 11 bases not matched to a gene. CDR3 length: 17 residues. Germline V gene sequence: CDR1 MGHRA, CDR2 YSYEKL. The CDR3 region is CASSRRTGEIAKNIQYF. Here the CDR3 DNA reads TGCGCCAGCAGTCGCAGAACAGGGGAGATAGCCAAAAACATTCAGTACTTC.

The gene calls are TRBV4-2 and TRBJ2-1, with 10 bases that match TRBD2. Looked up from germline, CDR1 is LGHNA and CDR2 is YNFKEQ. The V segment lost 0 bases and the J segment 12 bases; nucleotides outside the gene matches: 8. The CDR3 is 15 amino acids. CDR3 nucleotides: TGTGCCAGCAGCCAAGATGCGCTAGCGGGAGAATGGCAGTTCTTC. Translation gives CASSQDALAGEWQFF.

This clone was seen a single time. The chain is built from TRBV6-6 and TRBJ1-2; 11 bases are a match to TRBD1. J was trimmed by 2 bases and V by 6 bases; bases with no gene match: 2. This CDR3 spans 14 amino acids. CDR1 is MNHNY, CDR2 SVGAGI, per germline (reference sequence). The CDR3 sequence is CASRGQGDNYGYTF. For the CDR3, the DNA is TGTGCCAGCAGGGGACAGGGGGACAACTATGGCTACACCTTC.